Listed here is a single TCR beta chain. Its antigen is as yet unknown. TCR beta sequences were obtained from blood CD8+ and CD4+ T cells. Random hexamers served to reverse transcribe roughly 0.5 to 1 ug RNA. TCRdb itself ran the immunoSEQ multiplex PCR reads through MiXCR, one entry per CDR3 protein. The table has some 210,000 distinct CDR3 sequences, over 90% seen once; the top ten hold around 0.15%. Germline V CDR1 and CDR2: DFQATT, SNEGSKA (reference sequence). This CDR3 region has 13 residues. Trimming took 5 bases from V and 2 from J, leaving 12 bases between them. This sample stems from a study of CD8 T cells in Susac syndrome. The wider study: The Susac syndrome patients that were sequenced included about six with active disease and fewer than 10 in remission.

Points from the study as a whole: Repertoires of Susac syndrome CD4+ T cells lacked clonal expansion.

V is TRBV20-1 and J is TRBJ2-5; D might be TRBD2 (6 bases). The clonotype originates from a human donor with Susac syndrome. Source material: CD4+ T cells from PBMCs. The DNA of the CDR3 is TGCAGTGCTGAGGGACTGACACAAGAGACCCAGTACTTC. Amino acid sequence: CSAEGLTQETQYF.